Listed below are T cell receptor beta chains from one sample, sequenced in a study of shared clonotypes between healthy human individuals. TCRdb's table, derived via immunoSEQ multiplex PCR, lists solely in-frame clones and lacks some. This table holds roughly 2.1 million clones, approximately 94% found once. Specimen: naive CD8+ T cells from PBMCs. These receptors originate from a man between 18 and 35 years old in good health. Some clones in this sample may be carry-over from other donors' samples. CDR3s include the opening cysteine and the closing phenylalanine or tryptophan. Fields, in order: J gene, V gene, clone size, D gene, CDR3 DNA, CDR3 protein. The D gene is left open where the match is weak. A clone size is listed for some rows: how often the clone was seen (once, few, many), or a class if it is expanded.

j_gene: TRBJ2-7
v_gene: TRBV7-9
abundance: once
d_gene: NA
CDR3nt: TGTGCCAGCAGCTTATTCCCGACGGCCAGCTCCTACGAGCAGTACTTC
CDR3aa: CASSLFPTASSYEQYF

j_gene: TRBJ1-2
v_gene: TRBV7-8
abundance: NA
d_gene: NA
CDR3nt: TGTGCCAGCAGCTTAGGGTTAGGGAATGACTACACCTTC
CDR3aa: CASSLGLGNDYTF

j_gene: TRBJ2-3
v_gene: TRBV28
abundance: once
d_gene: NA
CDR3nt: TGTGCCGCCGCCGAGATTCTCACAGATACGCAGTATTTT
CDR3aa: CAAAEILTDTQYF

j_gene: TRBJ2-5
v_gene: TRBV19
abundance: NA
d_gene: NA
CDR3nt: TGTGCCAGTAGTACGGCGGGGCTTTTTCAAGAGACCCAGTACTTC
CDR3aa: CASSTAGLFQETQYF

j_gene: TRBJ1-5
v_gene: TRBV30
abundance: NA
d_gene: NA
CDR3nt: TGTGCCTGGAGTAGGGACGGTGTTAATCAGCCCCAGCATTTT
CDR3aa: CAWSRDGVNQPQHF

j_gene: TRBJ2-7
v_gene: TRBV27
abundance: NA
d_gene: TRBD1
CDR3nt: TGTGCCACCCAACCCAGGGGGCTATACGAGCAGTACTTC
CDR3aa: CATQPRGLYEQYF

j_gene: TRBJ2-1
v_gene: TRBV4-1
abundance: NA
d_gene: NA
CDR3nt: TGCGCCAGCAGCGGAGTTACCTACGATGAGCAGTTCTTC
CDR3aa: CASSGVTYDEQFF

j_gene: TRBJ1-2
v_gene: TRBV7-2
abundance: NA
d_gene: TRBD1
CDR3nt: TGTGCCAGCAGCTTAACATTGACAGGGCGGGGAGGCTACACCTTC
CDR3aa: CASSLTLTGRGGYTF

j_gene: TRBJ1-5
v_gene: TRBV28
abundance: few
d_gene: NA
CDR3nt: TGTGCCAGCAGTTTCCAAGCCAGCTACAATCAGCCCCAGCATTTT
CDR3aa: CASSFQASYNQPQHF

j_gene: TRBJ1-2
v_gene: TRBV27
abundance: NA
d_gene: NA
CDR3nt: TGTGCCAGCAGTCCCCTAATGGGGGGGCCTGGCTATGGCTACACCTTC
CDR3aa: CASSPLMGGPGYGYTF

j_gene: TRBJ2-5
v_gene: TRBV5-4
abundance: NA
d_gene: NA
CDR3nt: TGTGCCAGCAGCAGAGGTCGGAGCACAGGAGAGACCCAGTACTTC
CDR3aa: CASSRGRSTGETQYF

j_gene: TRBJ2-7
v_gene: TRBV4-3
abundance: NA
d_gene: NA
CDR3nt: TGCGCCAGCAGCCAAGAGGGACTCCCCTACGAGCAGTACTTC
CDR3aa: CASSQEGLPYEQYF

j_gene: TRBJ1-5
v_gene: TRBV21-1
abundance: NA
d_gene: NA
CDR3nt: TGTGCCAGCAGCAAAGTCATGACAGATCAGCCCCAGCATTTT
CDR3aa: CASSKVMTDQPQHF

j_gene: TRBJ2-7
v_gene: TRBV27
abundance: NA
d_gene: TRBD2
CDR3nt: TGTGCCAGCTCGAGCCAGCGGGAGCAGGCCTACGAGCAGTACTTC
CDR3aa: CASSSQREQAYEQYF

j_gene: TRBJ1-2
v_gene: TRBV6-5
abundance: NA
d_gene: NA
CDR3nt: TGTGCCAGCAGTTACCGGGACGGCTCTAACTATGGCTACACCTTC
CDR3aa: CASSYRDGSNYGYTF

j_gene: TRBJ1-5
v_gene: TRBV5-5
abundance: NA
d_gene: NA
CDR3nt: TGTGCCAGCAGCTTGGAGGGTAGCAATCAGCCCCAGCATTTT
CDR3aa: CASSLEGSNQPQHF

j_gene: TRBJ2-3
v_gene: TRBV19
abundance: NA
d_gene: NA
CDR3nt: TGTGCCAGTAGACAGACACGGGGTAGCGGTGGCTACACAGATACGCAGTATTTT
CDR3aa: CASRQTRGSGGYTDTQYF

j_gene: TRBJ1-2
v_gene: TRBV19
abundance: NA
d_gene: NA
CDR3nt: TGTGCCAGTAGTATAGAAGGCAGGGATAATGGCTACACCTTC
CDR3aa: CASSIEGRDNGYTF

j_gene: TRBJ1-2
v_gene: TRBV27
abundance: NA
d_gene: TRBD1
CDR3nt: TGTGCCAGCAGTTTCGACAGGGGCGGCTATGGCTACACCTTC
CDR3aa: CASSFDRGGYGYTF

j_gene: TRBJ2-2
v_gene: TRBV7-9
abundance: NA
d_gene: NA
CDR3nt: TGTGCCAGCAGCGGATCCCGAGGGGCGAACACCGGGGAGCTGTTTTTT
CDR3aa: CASSGSRGANTGELFF

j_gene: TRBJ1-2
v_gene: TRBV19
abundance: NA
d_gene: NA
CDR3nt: TGTGCCAGTAGTCTCCCTGTTTTCAACTATGGCTACACCTTC
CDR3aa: CASSLPVFNYGYTF

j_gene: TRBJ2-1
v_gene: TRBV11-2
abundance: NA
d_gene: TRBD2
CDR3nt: TGTGCCAGCAGGCAGCGGGAGGGCCGGATTGAGCAGTTCTTC
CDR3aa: CASRQREGRIEQFF

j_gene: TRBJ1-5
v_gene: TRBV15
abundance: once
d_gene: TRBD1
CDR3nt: TGTGCCACCAGCGCACGGACAGGGAATCAGCCCCAGCATTTT
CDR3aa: CATSARTGNQPQHF

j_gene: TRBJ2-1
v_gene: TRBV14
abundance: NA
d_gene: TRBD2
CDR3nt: TGTGCCAGCAGCCAAGATAGGGGACTAGCGAGGGCTGAGCAGTTCTTC
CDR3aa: CASSQDRGLARAEQFF

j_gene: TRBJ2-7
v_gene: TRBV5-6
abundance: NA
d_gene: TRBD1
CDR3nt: TGTGCCAGCAGCCCCCGCCAGGGGGCGAATGAGCAGTACTTC
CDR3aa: CASSPRQGANEQYF

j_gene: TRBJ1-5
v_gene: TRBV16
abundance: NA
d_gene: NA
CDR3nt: TGTGCCAGCAGCCAATCGTTTAGGGATAGCAATCAGCCCCAGCATTTT
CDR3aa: CASSQSFRDSNQPQHF

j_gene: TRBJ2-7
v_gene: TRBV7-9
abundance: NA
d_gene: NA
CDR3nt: TGTGCCAGCAGCTTCATCACAGGGAGCTCCTACGAGCAGTACTTC
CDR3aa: CASSFITGSSYEQYF

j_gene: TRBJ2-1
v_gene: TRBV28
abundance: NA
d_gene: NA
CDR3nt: TGTGCCAGCAGTTTAATGGGGCAGAACTACAATGAGCAGTTCTTC
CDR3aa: CASSLMGQNYNEQFF

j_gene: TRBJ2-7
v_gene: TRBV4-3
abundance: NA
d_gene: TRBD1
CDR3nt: TGCGCCAGCAGCCAAGATATGTCGGGACAGGGGGGCGAGCAGTACTTC
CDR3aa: CASSQDMSGQGGEQYF

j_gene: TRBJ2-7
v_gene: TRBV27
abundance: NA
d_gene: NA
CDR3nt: TGTGCCAGCAGTTTAGGGGGGAGAGGCTACGAGCAGTACTTC
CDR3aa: CASSLGGRGYEQYF

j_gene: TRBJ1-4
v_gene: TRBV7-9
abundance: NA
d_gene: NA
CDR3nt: TGTGCCAGCAGCTTAGCGGGCACGAATGAAAAACTGTTTTTT
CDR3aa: CASSLAGTNEKLFF

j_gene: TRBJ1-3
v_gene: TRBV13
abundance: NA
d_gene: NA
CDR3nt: TGTGCCAGCAGCTCCGCCCTCTCTGGAAACACCATATATTTT
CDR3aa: CASSSALSGNTIYF

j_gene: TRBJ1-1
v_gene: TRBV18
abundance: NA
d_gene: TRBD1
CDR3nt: TGTGCCAGCTCACCAAACAGGGGGCGCGAGGGCACTGAAGCTTTCTTT
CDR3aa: CASSPNRGREGTEAFF

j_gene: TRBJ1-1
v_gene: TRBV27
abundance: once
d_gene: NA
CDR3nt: TGTGCCAGCAGTTTGGGGGTCCTGAACACTGAAGCTTTCTTT
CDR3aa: CASSLGVLNTEAFF

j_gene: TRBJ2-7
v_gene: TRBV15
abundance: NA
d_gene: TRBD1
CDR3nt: TGTGCCACCAGCAGACCTCGGACAGGGGGCATCAACGAGCAGTACTTC
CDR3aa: CATSRPRTGGINEQYF

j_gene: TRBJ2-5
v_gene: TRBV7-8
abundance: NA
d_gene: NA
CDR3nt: TGTGCCAGCAGCTTAGGGACGGTAGGGGTCCAAGAGACCCAGTACTTC
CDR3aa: CASSLGTVGVQETQYF

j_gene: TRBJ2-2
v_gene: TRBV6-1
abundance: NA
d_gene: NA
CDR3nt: TGTGCCAGCTCCATTTGGGGATTCACCGGGGAGCTGTTTTTT
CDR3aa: CASSIWGFTGELFF

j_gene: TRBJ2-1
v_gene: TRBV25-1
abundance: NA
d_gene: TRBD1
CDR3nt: TGTGCCAGCAGTGATACGGGACAGGGGAACAATGAGCAGTTCTTC
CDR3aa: CASSDTGQGNNEQFF

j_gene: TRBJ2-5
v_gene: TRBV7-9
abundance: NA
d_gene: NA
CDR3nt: TGTGCCAGCAGCCCGGACACTCAAGAGACCCAGTACTTC
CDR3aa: CASSPDTQETQYF

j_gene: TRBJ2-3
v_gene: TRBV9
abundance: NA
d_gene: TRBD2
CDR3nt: TGTGCCAGCAGCGTCAGCGGGAGGGCAGATACGCAGTATTTT
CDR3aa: CASSVSGRADTQYF

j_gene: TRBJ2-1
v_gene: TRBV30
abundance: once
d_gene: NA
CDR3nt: TGTGCCTGGATGAGTACAACGTCCCTGTCCTACAATGAGCAGTTCTTC
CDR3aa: CAWMSTTSLSYNEQFF

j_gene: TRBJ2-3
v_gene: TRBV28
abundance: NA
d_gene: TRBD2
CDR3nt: TGTGCCAGCAGCCGACGGAATAGCGGGGGAAGCACAGATACGCAGTATTTT
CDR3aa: CASSRRNSGGSTDTQYF

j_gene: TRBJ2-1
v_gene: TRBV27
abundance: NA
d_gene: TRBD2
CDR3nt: TGTGCCAGCAGAATTCAAGGGAGGGGACTAGCGGGGAACAATGAGCAGTTCTTC
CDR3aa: CASRIQGRGLAGNNEQFF

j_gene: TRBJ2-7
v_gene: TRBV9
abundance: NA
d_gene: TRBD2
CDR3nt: TGTGCCAGCAGCGTAACGGGAGGGACCCTCTACGAGCAGTACTTC
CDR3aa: CASSVTGGTLYEQYF

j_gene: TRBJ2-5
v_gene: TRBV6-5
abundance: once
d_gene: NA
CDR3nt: TGTGCCAGCAGTTCCCTAGCGACCAACCAAGAGACCCAGTACTTC
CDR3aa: CASSSLATNQETQYF

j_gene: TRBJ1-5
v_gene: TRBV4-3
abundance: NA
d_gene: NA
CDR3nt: TGCGCCAGCAGCCAAGACCCTACTTCCCAGCCCCAGCATTTT
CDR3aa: CASSQDPTSQPQHF

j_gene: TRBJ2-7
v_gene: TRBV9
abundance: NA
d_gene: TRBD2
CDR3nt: TGTGCCAGCAGCGTAGCGGCGGGAGCGACCTACGAGCAGTACTTC
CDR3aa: CASSVAAGATYEQYF

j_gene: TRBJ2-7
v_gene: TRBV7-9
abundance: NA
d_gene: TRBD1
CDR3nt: TGTGCCAGCAGCCAACAAGGGACAGCTATCGTCGGGCAGTACTTC
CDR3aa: CASSQQGTAIVGQYF

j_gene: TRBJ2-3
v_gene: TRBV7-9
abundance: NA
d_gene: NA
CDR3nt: TGTGCCAGCAGCCCCTCCGGGACTCAGCAGTATTTT
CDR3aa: CASSPSGTQQYF

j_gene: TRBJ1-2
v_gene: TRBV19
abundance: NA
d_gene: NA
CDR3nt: TGTGCCAGTAGTTGGGGCTTGGCTGGCTACACCTTC
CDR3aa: CASSWGLAGYTF

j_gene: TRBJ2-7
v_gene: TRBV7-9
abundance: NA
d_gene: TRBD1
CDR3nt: TGTGCCAGCAGCCGAGAGGGACAGACCTACGAGCAGTACTTC
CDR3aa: CASSREGQTYEQYF

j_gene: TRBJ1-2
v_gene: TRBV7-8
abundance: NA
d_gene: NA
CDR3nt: TGTGCCAGCAGCTTAACCGGTGGTGTGTTAGGTGGCTACACCTTC
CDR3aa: CASSLTGGVLGGYTF

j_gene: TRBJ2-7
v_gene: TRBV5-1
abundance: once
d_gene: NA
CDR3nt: TGCGCCAGCAGCAACGAAATAGACTACGAGCAGTACTTC
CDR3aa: CASSNEIDYEQYF

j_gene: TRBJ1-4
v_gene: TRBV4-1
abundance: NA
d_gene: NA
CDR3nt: TGCGCCAGCAGCCGAGCCGGGCCAACTAATGAAAAACTGTTTTTT
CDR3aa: CASSRAGPTNEKLFF